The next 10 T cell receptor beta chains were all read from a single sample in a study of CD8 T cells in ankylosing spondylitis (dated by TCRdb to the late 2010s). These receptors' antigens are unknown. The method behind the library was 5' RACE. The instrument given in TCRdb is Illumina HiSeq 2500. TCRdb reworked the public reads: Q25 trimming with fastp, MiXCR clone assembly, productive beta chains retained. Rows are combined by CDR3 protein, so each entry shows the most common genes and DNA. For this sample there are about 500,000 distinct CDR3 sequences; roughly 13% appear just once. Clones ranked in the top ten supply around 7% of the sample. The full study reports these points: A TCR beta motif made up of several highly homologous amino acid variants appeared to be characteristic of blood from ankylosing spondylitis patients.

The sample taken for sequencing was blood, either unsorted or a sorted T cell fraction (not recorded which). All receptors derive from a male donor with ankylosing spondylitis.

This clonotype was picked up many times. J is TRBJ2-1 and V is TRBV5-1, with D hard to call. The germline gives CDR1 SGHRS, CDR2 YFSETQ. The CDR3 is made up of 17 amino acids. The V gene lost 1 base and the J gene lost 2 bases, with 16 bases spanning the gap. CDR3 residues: CASSLNPIGGAYNEQFF. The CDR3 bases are TGCGCCAGCAGCTTGAACCCGATTGGCGGTGCCTACAATGAGCAGTTCTTC.

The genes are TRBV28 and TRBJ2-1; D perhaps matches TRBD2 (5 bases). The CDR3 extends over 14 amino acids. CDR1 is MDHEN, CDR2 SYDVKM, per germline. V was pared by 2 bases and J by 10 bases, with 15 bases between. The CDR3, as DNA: TGTGCCAGCAGTTTACTTGACCGGGGTTTCGAGCAGTTCTTC. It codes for CASSLLDRGFEQFF.

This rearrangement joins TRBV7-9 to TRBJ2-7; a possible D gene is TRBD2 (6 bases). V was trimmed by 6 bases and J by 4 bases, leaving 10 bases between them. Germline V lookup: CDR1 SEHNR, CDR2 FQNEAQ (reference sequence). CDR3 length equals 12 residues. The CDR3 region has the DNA TGTGCCAGCAGTCCGAGCGGGTACGAGCAGTACGTC. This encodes CASSPSGYEQYV.

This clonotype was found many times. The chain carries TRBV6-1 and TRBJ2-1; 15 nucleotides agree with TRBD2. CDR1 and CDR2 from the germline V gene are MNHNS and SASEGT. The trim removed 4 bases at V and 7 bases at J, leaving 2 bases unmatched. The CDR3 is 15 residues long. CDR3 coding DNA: TGTGCCAGCAGTGGGACTAGCGGGAGGGGTAATGAGCAGTTCTTC. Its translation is CASSGTSGRGNEQFF.

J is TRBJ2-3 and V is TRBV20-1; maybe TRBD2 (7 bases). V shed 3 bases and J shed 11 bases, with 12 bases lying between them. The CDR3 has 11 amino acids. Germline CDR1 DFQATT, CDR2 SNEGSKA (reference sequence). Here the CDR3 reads CSARVGGVQYF. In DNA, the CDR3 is TGCAGTGCTAGGGTAGGGGGGGTGCAGTATTTT.

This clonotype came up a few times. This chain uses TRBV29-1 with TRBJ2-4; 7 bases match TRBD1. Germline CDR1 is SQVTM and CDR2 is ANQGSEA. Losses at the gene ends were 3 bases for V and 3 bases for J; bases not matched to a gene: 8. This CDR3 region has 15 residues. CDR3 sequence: CSVEIPGTVKNIQYF. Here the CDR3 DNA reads TGCAGCGTTGAGATCCCCGGGACAGTCAAAAACATTCAGTACTTC.

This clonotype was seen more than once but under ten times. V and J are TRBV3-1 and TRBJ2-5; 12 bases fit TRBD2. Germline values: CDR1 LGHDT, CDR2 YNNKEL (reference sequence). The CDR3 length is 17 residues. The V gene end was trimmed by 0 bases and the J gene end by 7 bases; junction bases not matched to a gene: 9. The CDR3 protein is CASSQDRRLAGALTQYF. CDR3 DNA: TGTGCCAGCAGCCAAGACCGCCGACTAGCGGGAGCCTTGACCCAGTACTTC.

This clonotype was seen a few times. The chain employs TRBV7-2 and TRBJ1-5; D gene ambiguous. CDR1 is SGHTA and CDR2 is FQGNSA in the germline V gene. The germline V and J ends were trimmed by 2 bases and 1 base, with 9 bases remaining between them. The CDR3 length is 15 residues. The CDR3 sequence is CASSLFGGSNQPQHF. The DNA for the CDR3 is TGTGCCAGCAGCTTATTCGGTGGGAGCAATCAGCCCCAGCATTTT.

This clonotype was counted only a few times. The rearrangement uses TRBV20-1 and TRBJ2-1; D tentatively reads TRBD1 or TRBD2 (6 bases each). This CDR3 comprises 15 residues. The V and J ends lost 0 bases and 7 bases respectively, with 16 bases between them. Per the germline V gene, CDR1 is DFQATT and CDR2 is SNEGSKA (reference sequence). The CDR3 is CSARDPGGDINEQFF. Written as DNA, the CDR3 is TGCAGTGCTAGAGATCCCGGGGGCGATATAAATGAGCAGTTCTTC.

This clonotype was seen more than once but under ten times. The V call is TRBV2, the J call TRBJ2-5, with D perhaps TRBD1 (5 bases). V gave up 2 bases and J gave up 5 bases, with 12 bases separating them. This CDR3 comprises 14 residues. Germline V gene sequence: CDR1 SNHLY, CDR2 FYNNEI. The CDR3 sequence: CASSEQGHRETQYF. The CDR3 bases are TGTGCCAGCAGTGAACAGGGCCATAGGGAGACCCAGTACTTC.